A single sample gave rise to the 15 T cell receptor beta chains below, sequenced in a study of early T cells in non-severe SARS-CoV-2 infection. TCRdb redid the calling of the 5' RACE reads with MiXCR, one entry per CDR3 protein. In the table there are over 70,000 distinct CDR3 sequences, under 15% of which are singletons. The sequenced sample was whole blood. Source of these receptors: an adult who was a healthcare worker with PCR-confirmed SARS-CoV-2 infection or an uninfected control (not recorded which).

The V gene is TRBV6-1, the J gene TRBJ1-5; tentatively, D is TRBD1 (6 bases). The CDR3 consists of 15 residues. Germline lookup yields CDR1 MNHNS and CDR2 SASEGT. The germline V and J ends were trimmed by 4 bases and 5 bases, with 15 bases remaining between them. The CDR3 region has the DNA TGTGCCAGCAGTGCCCTTTACAGGGTTGATCAGCCCCAGCATTTT. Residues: CASSALYRVDQPQHF.

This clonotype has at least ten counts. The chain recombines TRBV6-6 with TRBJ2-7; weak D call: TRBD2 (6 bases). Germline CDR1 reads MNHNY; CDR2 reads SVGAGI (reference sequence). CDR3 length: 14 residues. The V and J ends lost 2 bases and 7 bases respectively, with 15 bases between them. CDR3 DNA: TGTGCCAGCAGTTACGCAATTAGCGGAAAAGAGCAGTACTTC. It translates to CASSYAISGKEQYF.

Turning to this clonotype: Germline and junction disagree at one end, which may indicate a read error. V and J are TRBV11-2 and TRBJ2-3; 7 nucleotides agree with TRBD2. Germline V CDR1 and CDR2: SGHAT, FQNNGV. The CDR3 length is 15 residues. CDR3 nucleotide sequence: TGTGTCAGCAGCTTAGGCGGGAGAGGCACAGATACGCAGTATTTT. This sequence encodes CVSSLGGRGTDTQYF.

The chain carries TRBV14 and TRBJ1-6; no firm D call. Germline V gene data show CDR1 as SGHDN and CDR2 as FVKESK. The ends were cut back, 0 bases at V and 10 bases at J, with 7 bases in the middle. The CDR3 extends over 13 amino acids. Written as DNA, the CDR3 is TGTGCCAGCAGCCAAGATCTATACTCACCCCTCCACTTT. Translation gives CASSQDLYSPLHF.

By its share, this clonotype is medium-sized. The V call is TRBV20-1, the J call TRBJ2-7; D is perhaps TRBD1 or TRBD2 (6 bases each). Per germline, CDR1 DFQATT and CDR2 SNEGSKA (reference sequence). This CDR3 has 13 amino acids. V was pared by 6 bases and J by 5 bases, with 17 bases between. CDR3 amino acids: CSAVSGAEHEQYF. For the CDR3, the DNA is TGCAGTGCAGTATCGGGGGCAGAACACGAGCAGTACTTC.

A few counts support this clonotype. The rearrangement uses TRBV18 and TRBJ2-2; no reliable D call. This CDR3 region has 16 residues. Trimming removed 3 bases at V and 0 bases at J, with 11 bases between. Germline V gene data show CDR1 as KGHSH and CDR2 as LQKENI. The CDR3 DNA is TGTGCCAGCTCACCGGGCCACGGCTCGAACACCGGGGAGCTGTTTTTT. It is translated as CASSPGHGSNTGELFF.

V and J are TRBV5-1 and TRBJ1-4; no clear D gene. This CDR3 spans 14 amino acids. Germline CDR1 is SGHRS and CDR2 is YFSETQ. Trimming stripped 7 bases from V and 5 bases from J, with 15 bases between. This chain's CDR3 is CASRSADVNEKLFF. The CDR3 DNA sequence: TGCGCCAGCCGGTCGGCAGACGTCAATGAAAAACTGTTTTTT.

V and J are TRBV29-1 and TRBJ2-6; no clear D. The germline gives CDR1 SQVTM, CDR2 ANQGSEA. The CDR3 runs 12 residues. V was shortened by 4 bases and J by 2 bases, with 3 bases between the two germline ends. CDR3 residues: CSVVAGANVLTF. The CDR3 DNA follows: TGCAGCGTTGTAGCTGGGGCCAACGTCCTGACTTTC. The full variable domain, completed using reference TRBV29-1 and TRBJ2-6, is SAVISQKPSRDICQRGTSLTIQCQVDSQVTMMFWYRQQPGQSLTLIATANQGSEATYESGFVIDKFPISRPNLTFSTLTVSNMSPEDSSIYLCSVVAGANVLTFGAGSRLTVL.

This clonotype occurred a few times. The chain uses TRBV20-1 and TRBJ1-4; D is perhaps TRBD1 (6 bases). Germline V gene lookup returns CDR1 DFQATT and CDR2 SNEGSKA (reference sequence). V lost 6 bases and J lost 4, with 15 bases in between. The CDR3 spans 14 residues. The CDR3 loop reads CSAQGSDYNEKLFF. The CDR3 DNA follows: TGCAGTGCCCAGGGGTCAGATTATAATGAAAAACTGTTTTTT.

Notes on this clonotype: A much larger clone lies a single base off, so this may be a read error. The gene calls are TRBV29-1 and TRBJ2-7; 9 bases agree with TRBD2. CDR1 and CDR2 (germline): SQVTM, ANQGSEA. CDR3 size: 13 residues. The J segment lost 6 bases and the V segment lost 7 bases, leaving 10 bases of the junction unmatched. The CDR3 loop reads CSARLAATFEQYF. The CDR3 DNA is TGCAGCGCACGACTAGCGGCGACCTTCGAGCAGTACTTC.

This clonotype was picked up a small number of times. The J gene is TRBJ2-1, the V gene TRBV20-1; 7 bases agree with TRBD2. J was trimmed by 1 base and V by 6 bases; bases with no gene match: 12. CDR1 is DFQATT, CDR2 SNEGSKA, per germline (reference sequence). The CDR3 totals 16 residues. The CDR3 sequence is CSADPLADPSYNEQFF. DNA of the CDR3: TGCAGTGCGGACCCCCTAGCGGACCCATCCTACAATGAGCAGTTCTTC.

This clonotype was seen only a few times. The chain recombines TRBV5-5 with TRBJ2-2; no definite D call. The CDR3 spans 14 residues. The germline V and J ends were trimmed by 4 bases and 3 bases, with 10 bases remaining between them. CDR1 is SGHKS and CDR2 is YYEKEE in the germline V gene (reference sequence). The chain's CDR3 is CASSPGQHTGELFF. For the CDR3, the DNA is TGTGCCAGCAGCCCCGGCCAGCACACCGGGGAGCTGTTTTTT. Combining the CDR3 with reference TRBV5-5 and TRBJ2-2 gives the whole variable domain DAGVTQSPTHLIKTRGQQVTLRCSPISGHKSVSWYQQVLGQGPQFIFQYYEKEERGRGNFPDRFSARQFPNYSSELNVNALLLGDSALYLCASSPGQHTGELFFGEGSRLTVL.

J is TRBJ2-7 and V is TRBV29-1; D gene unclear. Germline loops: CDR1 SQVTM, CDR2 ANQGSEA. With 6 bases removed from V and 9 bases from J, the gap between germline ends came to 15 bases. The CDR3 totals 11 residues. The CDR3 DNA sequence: TGCAGCGTCCCCACTGGGCAAGGGCAGTACTTC. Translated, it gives CSVPTGQGQYF.

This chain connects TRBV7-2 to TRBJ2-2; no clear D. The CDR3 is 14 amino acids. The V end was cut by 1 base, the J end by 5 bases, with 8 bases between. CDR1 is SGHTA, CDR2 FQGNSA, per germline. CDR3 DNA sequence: TGTGCCAGCAGCTTAGATAGGGTTACCGGGGAGCTGTTTTTT. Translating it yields CASSLDRVTGELFF.

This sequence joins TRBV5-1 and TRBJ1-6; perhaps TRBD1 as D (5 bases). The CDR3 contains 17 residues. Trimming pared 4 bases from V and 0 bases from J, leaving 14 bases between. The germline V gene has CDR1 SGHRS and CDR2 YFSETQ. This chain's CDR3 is CASSRQPLSSYNSPLHF. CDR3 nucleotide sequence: TGCGCCAGCAGCCGACAGCCTCTGAGCTCCTATAATTCACCCCTCCACTTT.